These 9 T cell receptor beta chains originate from one sample sequenced in a study of control samples from healthy donors and cancer patients. Sequencing was performed with immunoSEQ multiplex PCR; in TCRdb, only in-frame clones are kept and a portion is missing. Seen here are about 120,000 clones, more than 75% observed once, and the top ten hold 9.5% to 13%. The sample was blood. The receptors shown here come from a man aged 25 to 40 in good health.

In the case of this clone: An end of the junction differs from the germline gene, which may be a read error. This chain links TRBV14 with TRBJ1-2, with 9 positions matching TRBD1. This CDR3 region has 13 residues. Germline CDR1 is SGHDN and CDR2 is FVKESK. The CDR3 protein is CASSQVGGQGFTF. The CDR3 DNA sequence: TGTGCCAGCAGCCAAGTTGGGGGACAGGGCTTCACCTTC. The variable domain in full, with the rest retrieved from reference TRBV14 and TRBJ1-2, is EAGVTQFPSHSVIEKGQTVTLRCDPISGHDNLYWYRRVMGKEIKFLLHFVKESKQDESGMPNNRFLAERTGGTYSTLKVQPAELEDSGVYFCASSQVGGQGFTFGSGTRLTVV.

Only a few counts were recorded for this clone. The rearrangement joins TRBV7-3 to TRBJ2-1, with 7 bases identical to TRBD1. The CDR3 totals 15 residues. CDR1 and CDR2 from the germline V gene are SGHTA and FQGTGA. V shed 3 bases, J shed 6 bases, and the junction held 8 bases outside the gene matches. The CDR3 region is CASSFLGGAGNEQFF. Written as DNA, the CDR3 is TGTGCCAGCAGCTTTCTAGGGGGCGCGGGCAATGAGCAGTTCTTC.

CDR3 protein: CASSKKGQSYSPLHF. The CDR3 DNA reads TGTGCCAGCAGCAAAAAGGGACAGTCTTATTCACCCCTCCACTTT. V gene TRBV21-1 combines with J gene TRBJ1-6; no DNA check was done on the table's D call, TRBD1. TRBV21-1 is a pseudogene locus. This CDR3 comprises 15 residues.

This chain connects TRBV30 to TRBJ2-3; TRBD2 matches 8 bases. The CDR3 has 15 amino acids. Germline loops: CDR1 GTSNPN, CDR2 SVGIG (reference sequence). V shed 4 bases and J 8 bases; nucleotides not matched to a gene: 14. The CDR3 loop reads CAWNFPAGERITQYF. The CDR3 bases are TGTGCCTGGAATTTTCCAGCGGGGGAAAGAATTACGCAGTATTTT.

The V and J genes are TRBV3-1 (or the pseudogene TRBV3-2) and TRBJ1-1, with no clear D. The CDR3 sequence is 15 residues long. V gave up 0 bases and J gave up 1 base, with 9 bases separating them. Germline V gene lookup returns CDR1 LGHDT and CDR2 YNNKEL (reference sequence). The CDR3 spells CASSQDALQNTEAFF. CDR3 sequence (DNA): TGTGCCAGCAGCCAAGATGCGCTACAGAACACTGAAGCTTTCTTT.

The rearrangement joins TRBV25-1 to TRBJ2-3; D is uncertain. V was clipped by 3 bases and J by 2 bases, with 6 bases between them. The CDR3 is made up of 13 amino acids. CDR1 and CDR2 from the germline V gene are MGHDK and SYGVNS. CDR3 sequence (DNA): TGTGCCAGCAGTGAGCAAAACACAGATACGCAGTATTTT. Amino acids: CASSEQNTDTQYF.

This sequence joins TRBV5-4 and TRBJ2-5; 7 bases line up with TRBD1. The germline V gene encodes CDR1 SGHNT and CDR2 YYREEE (reference sequence). After removal of 4 bases from V and 4 bases from J, the junction contained 7 bases not matched to a gene. The CDR3 sequence is 14 residues long. The CDR3 loop is CASSIYRGGETQYF. The DNA for the CDR3 is TGTGCCAGCAGCATTTACAGGGGCGGAGAGACCCAGTACTTC.

The gene calls are TRBV3-1 (or the pseudogene TRBV3-2) and TRBJ2-3; D may be TRBD1 or TRBD2 (5 bases each). The length of the CDR3 is 14 residues. Germline CDR1 reads LGHDT; CDR2 reads YNNKEL (reference sequence). V lost 4 bases to trimming and J lost 8 bases, with 16 bases between them. CDR3 bases: TGTGCCAGCAGCCCTTGGGACCCCGTCGGTACGCAGTATTTT. This translates into CASSPWDPVGTQYF.

The chain carries TRBV7-2 and TRBJ2-5; no clear D. The V gene's germline CDR1 is SGHTA and CDR2 FQGNSA. The V gene lost 4 bases and the J gene lost 4 bases, with 10 bases spanning the gap. CDR3 length: 13 residues. CDR3 loop: CASSSGPGETQYF. The CDR3 region has the DNA TGTGCCAGCAGCTCAGGACCGGGAGAGACCCAGTACTTC.